One sample yielded the 27 T cell receptor beta chains listed below, sequenced in a study of blood T cell repertoires in COVID-19. This table comes from immunoSEQ multiplex PCR, and its TCRdb copy is limited to in-frame clones, with some not included. The table shows roughly 250,000 clones, with around 82% occurring only once. The sample taken for sequencing was peripheral blood. These receptors were taken from a man aged 50 to 60 with active or convalescent COVID-19.

The chain employs TRBV19 and TRBJ2-3; 10 positions agree with TRBD2. Germline-derived CDR1 and CDR2 are LNHDA and SQIVND (reference sequence). The J segment lost 7 bases and the V segment lost 8 bases, leaving 9 bases of the junction unmatched. CDR3 size: 14 residues. CDR3 residues: CASSAGGPPNTQYF. CDR3 nucleotide sequence: TGTGCCAGTTCAGCGGGGGGGCCTCCTAATACGCAGTATTTT.

This clone has only one observation. The rearrangement links TRBV29-1 to TRBJ2-2; D might be TRBD2 (6 bases). The CDR3 covers 12 residues. V lost 5 bases to trimming and J lost 7 bases, with 11 bases between them. Looked up from germline, CDR1 is SQVTM and CDR2 is ANQGSEA. Here the CDR3 reads CSVRGSSGELFF. CDR3 DNA sequence: TGCAGCGTTCGGGGGTCGAGCGGGGAGCTGTTTTTT.

This chain links TRBV7-2 with TRBJ2-1, with D unresolved. Germline loops: CDR1 SGHTA, CDR2 FQGNSA. Trimming cost V 5 bases and J 14 bases, with 16 bases left between them. This CDR3 comprises 12 residues. The CDR3 here is CASSPPTEVKFF. The CDR3 DNA reads TGTGCCAGCAGCCCCCCGACCGAGGTGAAGTTCTTC.

V and J are TRBV28 and TRBJ2-5; tentative D call: TRBD1 (6 bases). V lost 3 bases, J lost 2 bases, and 13 bases lay in between. The CDR3 runs to 15 residues. Looked up from germline, CDR1 is MDHEN and CDR2 is SYDVKM. The CDR3 is CASSLSQGVQETQYF. The CDR3, as DNA: TGTGCCAGCAGTTTGTCACAGGGCGTTCAAGAGACCCAGTACTTC.

The rearrangement links TRBV20-1 to TRBJ2-7, with 9 bases lining up with TRBD2. The germline CDR1 and CDR2 sequences are DFQATT and SNEGSKA (reference sequence). The junction had 1 base not matched to a gene; V was cut back by 3 bases and J by 4 bases. The CDR3 length is 12 residues. CDR3 nucleotide sequence: TGCAGTGCTAGTCTAGCGGGGTACGAGCAGTACTTC. This sequence encodes CSASLAGYEQYF.

Note on this clone: The junction departs from the called germline gene at one end, perhaps through a read error. V usage is TRBV19 and J usage is TRBJ1-4; 9 bases align to TRBD1. Germline assignment: CDR1 LNHDA and CDR2 SQIVND (reference sequence). The CDR3 has 14 amino acids. The CDR3 reads CASSTTGGNGKLFF. In DNA, the CDR3 is TGTGCCAGTAGTACGACAGGGGGTAATGGAAAACTGTTTTTT.

This clone was seen just once. This chain links TRBV28 with TRBJ1-2, with 9 bases lining up with TRBD1. V shed 2 bases and J 8 bases; nucleotides not matched to a gene: 6. Germline values: CDR1 MDHEN, CDR2 SYDVKM. The CDR3 runs 14 residues. CDR3 residues: CASSLADRGNGYTF. The DNA of the CDR3 is TGTGCCAGCAGTTTAGCGGACAGGGGTAACGGCTACACCTTC.

The chain uses TRBV12-5 and TRBJ1-1; TRBD1 might be the D (5 bases). CDR3 length: 12 amino acids. Trimming took off 3 bases at V and 11 bases at J, with 13 bases between the two ends. In germline, CDR1 is LGHNT, CDR2 FRNRAP. The CDR3 spells CASGFVQGRAFF. CDR3 bases: TGTGCTAGTGGTTTCGTTCAGGGTCGGGCTTTCTTT.

The rearrangement uses TRBV6-5 and TRBJ2-1; 11 bases match TRBD2. Trimming cost V 4 bases and J 7 bases; bases outside gene matches: 6. Germline CDR1 MNHEY, CDR2 SVGAGI. The CDR3 length is 15 residues. DNA for the CDR3: TGTGCCAGCAGTTTTCCGACTAGCGGGGCGAATGAGCAGTTCTTC. It is translated as CASSFPTSGANEQFF.

The chain joins TRBV11-3 to TRBJ2-7; no definite D call. V gave up 0 bases and J gave up 0 bases, with 6 bases separating them. There are 14 residues in the CDR3. Germline CDR1 reads SGHNT; CDR2 reads YENEEA. CDR3 amino acids: CASSLDRYSYEQYF. CDR3 bases: TGTGCCAGCAGCTTAGACAGGTACTCCTACGAGCAGTACTTC.

This clone has a handful of counts. The V call is TRBV28, the J call TRBJ2-1; TRBD1 matches at 11 bases. This CDR3 contains 15 residues. J gave up 8 bases and V 6 bases, and 9 bases lay outside the gene matches. Germline assignment: CDR1 MDHEN and CDR2 SYDVKM. Written as DNA, the CDR3 is TGTGCCAGCAGCCAGTCGGACAGGGGGCGGGATGAGCAGTTCTTC. Its protein product is CASSQSDRGRDEQFF.

This chain connects TRBV19 to TRBJ1-5; 10 nucleotides agree with TRBD1. The germline V gene has CDR1 LNHDA and CDR2 SQIVND (reference sequence). This CDR3 spans 16 amino acids. V gave up 7 bases and J gave up 7 bases; unmatched junction bases: 13. This CDR3 is CASTAGGQGVPQPQHF. The CDR3 DNA reads TGTGCCAGTACCGCGGGAGGACAGGGGGTCCCCCAGCCCCAGCATTTT.

This chain joins TRBV3-1 (or the pseudogene TRBV3-2) and TRBJ1-1, with 10 bases fitting TRBD1. V lost 4 bases, J lost 2 bases, and 7 bases stayed unmatched. CDR1 is LGHDT and CDR2 is YNNKEL in the germline V gene (reference sequence). The CDR3 extends over 16 amino acids. The CDR3 sequence: CASSRRQGAGNTEAFF. The CDR3 DNA reads as TGTGCCAGCAGCCGCCGACAGGGGGCTGGTAACACTGAAGCTTTCTTT.

The chain couples TRBV5-4 to TRBJ2-7, with 10 bases that match TRBD2. V was clipped by 4 bases and J by 5 bases; unmatched bases: 9. The CDR3 sequence is 15 residues long. Germline-derived CDR1 and CDR2 are SGHNT and YYREEE (reference sequence). The CDR3 is CASSPSGGVRDEQYF. As DNA, the CDR3 is TGTGCCAGCAGCCCCAGCGGGGGGGTGCGCGACGAGCAGTACTTC.

The chain combines TRBV29-1 with TRBJ2-1, with TRBD1 identical over 11 bases. Trimming took 4 bases from V and 2 from J; bases not matched to a gene: 7. CDR1 and CDR2 (germline): SQVTM, ANQGSEA. The CDR3 sequence is 16 residues long. CDR3 sequence (DNA): TGCAGCGTTGGTGTAGGGACAGGGGGGACCTACAATGAGCAGTTCTTC. This sequence encodes CSVGVGTGGTYNEQFF.

On this clone: In the same sample, other DNA sequences code for this CDR3. This chain connects TRBV24-1 to TRBJ1-5; perhaps TRBD1 as D (5 bases). V shed 3 bases and J shed 1 base, with 6 bases lying between them. CDR1 is KGHDR and CDR2 is SFDVKD in the germline V gene. The CDR3 is 14 residues long. In DNA form, the CDR3 reads TGTGCCACCAGTGATGGGGGGAGCAATCAGCCCCAGCATTTT. As protein: CATSDGGSNQPQHF.

The chain carries TRBV6-5 and TRBJ2-1; weak D call: TRBD2 (5 bases). Germline values: CDR1 MNHEY, CDR2 SVGAGI. V lost 2 bases to trimming and J lost 2 bases, with 7 bases between them. The CDR3 covers 14 residues. The CDR3 region is CASSYRGTYNEQFF. CDR3 coding DNA: TGTGCCAGCAGTTACAGAGGGACCTACAATGAGCAGTTCTTC.

This chain uses TRBV20-1 with TRBJ1-1, with D perhaps matching TRBD1 (5 bases). Trimming removed 2 bases from V and 9 bases from J, with 10 bases in between. CDR3 length equals 11 residues. The germline gives CDR1 DFQATT, CDR2 SNEGSKA (reference sequence). CDR3 nucleotides: TGCAGTGCTAGACAGGGCGGACAAGCTTTCTTT. The encoded protein is CSARQGGQAFF.

The chain employs TRBV5-1 and TRBJ2-5, with D perhaps TRBD2 (5 bases). CDR3 length: 16 residues. The V and J ends lost 4 bases and 3 bases respectively, with 19 bases between them. Germline V gives CDR1 SGHRS, CDR2 YFSETQ. The CDR3 protein is CASSPSTLRAEETQYF. The CDR3 bases are TGCGCCAGCAGCCCTTCGACCCTCAGAGCGGAAGAGACCCAGTACTTC.

The CDR3 loop reads CASSWGSGGTDTQYF. In DNA form, the CDR3 reads TGTGCCAGCAGCTGGGGTAGCGGGGGGACAGATACGCAGTATTTT. This rearrangement joins TRBV13 to TRBJ2-3; 10 bases fit TRBD2. This CDR3 has 15 amino acids. J gave up 3 bases and V 4 bases, and 4 bases lay outside the gene matches. Per the germline V gene, CDR1 is PRHDT and CDR2 is FYEKMQ (reference sequence).

The chain is built from TRBV7-9 and TRBJ1-1; no definite D call. CDR3 size: 14 residues. Trimming removed 5 bases at V and 1 base at J, with 11 bases between. CDR1 is SEHNR, CDR2 FQNEAQ, per germline (reference sequence). As DNA, the CDR3 is TGTGCCAGCAGCCGGCGAACAGAGAACACTGAAGCTTTCTTT. Translated, it gives CASSRRTENTEAFF. Full variable domain (rest looked up from reference TRBV7-9 and TRBJ1-1): DTGVSQNPRHKITKRGQNVTFRCDPISEHNRLYWYRQTLGQGPEFLTYFQNEAQLEKSRLLSDRFSAERPKGSFSTLEIQRTEQGDSAMYLCASSRRTENTEAFFGQGTRLTVV.

The chain employs TRBV19 and TRBJ2-5; 8 bases agree with TRBD2. The germline gives CDR1 LNHDA, CDR2 SQIVND (reference sequence). The length of the CDR3 is 16 residues. The ends lost 5 bases at V and 4 bases at J; junction bases unmatched: 12. The CDR3 DNA reads as TGTGCCAGTAGTGGTGTAGGTCGGGGGGGCCCAGAGACCCAGTACTTC. Protein: CASSGVGRGGPETQYF.

The genes are TRBV5-4 and TRBJ1-4, with TRBD1 as a possible D gene (6 bases). Germline loops: CDR1 SGHNT, CDR2 YYREEE (reference sequence). V dropped 3 bases and J dropped 0 bases, with 12 bases sitting between them. The CDR3 sequence is 16 residues long. The CDR3 DNA is TGTGCCAGCAGCTCGGGCAGGGGTGCAACTAATGAAAAACTGTTTTTT. It translates to CASSSGRGATNEKLFF. Full variable domain (rest looked up from reference TRBV5-4 and TRBJ1-4): ETGVTQSPTHLIKTRGQQVTLRCSSQSGHNTVSWYQQALGQGPQFIFQYYREEENGRGNFPPRFSGLQFPNYSSELNVNALELDDSALYLCASSSGRGATNEKLFFGSGTQLSVL.

This clone was counted once. The chain employs TRBV30 and TRBJ1-2; 7 bases fit TRBD1. The germline CDR1 and CDR2 sequences are GTSNPN and SVGIG (reference sequence). This CDR3 is 15 amino acids long. Losses at the gene ends were 3 bases for V and 2 bases for J; bases not matched to a gene: 9. CDR3: CAWRFPTGDNYGYTF. The CDR3 DNA sequence: TGTGCCTGGAGATTCCCCACAGGGGACAACTATGGCTACACCTTC.

The table lists this clone with a count of one. The gene calls are TRBV19 and TRBJ2-3, with D tentatively TRBD1 (5 bases). Trimming left V 3 bases short and J 1 base short, with 8 bases between. Germline CDR1 LNHDA, CDR2 SQIVND (reference sequence). The CDR3 has 14 residues. The CDR3 here is CASSMGRGTDTQYF. The CDR3 region has the DNA TGTGCCAGTAGTATGGGCAGGGGCACAGATACGCAGTATTTT.

This clone was seen a handful of times. The rearrangement links TRBV19 to TRBJ1-3; no firm D call. Germline CDR1 is LNHDA and CDR2 is SQIVND (reference sequence). The CDR3 runs to 14 residues. V lost 5 bases and J 0 bases, leaving 8 bases between the germline ends. The chain's CDR3 is CASSEHHSGNTIYF. The CDR3 DNA sequence: TGTGCCAGTAGTGAGCACCACTCTGGAAACACCATATATTTT.

The CDR3 nucleotides are TGTGCCAGTAGTCAAACAGGGATTAGCAATCAGCCCCAGCATTTT. Protein: CASSQTGISNQPQHF. The rearrangement uses TRBV19 and TRBJ1-5; TRBD1 might be the D (6 bases). V lost 5 bases, J lost 0 bases, and 11 bases lay in between. The V gene's germline CDR1 is LNHDA and CDR2 SQIVND (reference sequence). The CDR3 runs to 15 residues.